The clone carrying this TCR beta chain was counted a single time. CDR3 length equals 13 residues. Germline values: CDR1 SEHNR, CDR2 FQNEAQ (reference sequence). With V trimmed by 5 bases and J by 5 bases, 0 bases remained unmatched. These data come from a study of technical replicates of blood from a few donors. Profiling relied on immunoSEQ multiplex PCR, and the TCRdb table lists in-frame clones only, not all of them. The table records under 85,000 clones, roughly 96% of them present only once. The clonotype originates from a human donor in good health. The rearrangement uses TRBV7-9 and TRBJ2-2; 9 positions match TRBD1. Specimen: T cells isolated from PBMCs. Here the CDR3 reads CASSGQGTGELFF. CDR3 sequence (DNA): TGTGCCAGCAGCGGACAGGGGACCGGGGAGCTGTTTTTT.